The rows below give T cell receptor beta chains drawn from one sample of a study of T-cell reconstitution after alpha-beta-depleted transplantation in children. TCRdb reanalysed the PCR reads using MiXCR and keeps one entry per CDR3 protein. The sample lists 80,000 to 95,000 distinct CDR3 sequences, 6.5% to 8.5% occurring once. The sample was PBMCs from the stem cell graft donor, taken from the stem cell graft. These TCRs come from a human donor who donated a stem cell graft to a child with congenital amegakaryocytic thrombocytopenia. The CDR3 runs from the conserved cysteine through the conserved F or W. The D gene is left open where the match is weak. Only some rows state a clone size, as once, few, many or a class for expanded clones.

>TRBJ1-5|NA|TRBV18|many
TGTGCCAGCTCACCACTTTCAGATCAGCCCCAGCATTTT
CASSPLSDQPQHF
>TRBJ2-3|NA|TRBV5-1|many
TGCGCCAGCAGCTTGGGGGGAGTTGAAGATACGCAGTATTTT
CASSLGGVEDTQYF
>TRBJ2-5|NA|TRBV5-6|many
TGTGCCAGCAGCTTGGGGACAATAGAGACCCAGTACTTC
CASSLGTIETQYF
>TRBJ1-2|NA|TRBV29-1|many
TGCAGCTCAAGGGCGGGAACTAACTATGGCTACACCTTC
CSSRAGTNYGYTF
>TRBJ2-3|TRBD2|TRBV6-1|many
TGTGCCAGCAGTGCACCCCGGGACGGGAGGGATACGCAGTATTTT
CASSAPRDGRDTQYF
>TRBJ2-2|TRBD1|TRBV20-1|many
TGCAGTGCTAGAGATCTAGGACAGGTCGACACCGGGGAGCTGTTTTTT
CSARDLGQVDTGELFF
>TRBJ2-1|TRBD2|TRBV3-1|many
TGTGCCAGCGTCCCGACTAGCGGGAGCAATGAGCAGTTCTTC
CASVPTSGSNEQFF
>TRBJ1-2|NA|TRBV20-1|many
TGCAGTGCCGCGAATGTAGGGGGAGTTACACGAGGCTACACCTTC
CSAANVGGVTRGYTF
>TRBJ2-6|NA|TRBV18|NA
TGTGCCAGCTCATTTGGACGGGGGGCCAACGTCCTGACTTTC
CASSFGRGANVLTF
>TRBJ1-3|NA|TRBV18|few
TGTGCCAGCTCCCCCAGGAAACAGTCTGGAAACACCATATATTTT
CASSPRKQSGNTIYF
>TRBJ2-7|TRBD1|TRBV20-1|many
TGCAGTGCAACCCTAGGACAGGGGTGGGGATCCTACGAGCAGTACTTC
CSATLGQGWGSYEQYF
>TRBJ1-5|NA|TRBV10-2|many
TGCGCCAGCAGCCCGGGGTGGGGCCAGCCCCAGCATTTT
CASSPGWGQPQHF
>TRBJ2-2|NA|TRBV27|many
TGTGCCAGCAGTTCCTGGGAAGGCGCGAACACCGGGGAGCTGTTTTTT
CASSSWEGANTGELFF
>TRBJ2-1|NA|TRBV5-6|many
TGTGCCAGCAGCATTCTCAATGAGCAGTTCTTC
CASSILNEQFF
>TRBJ2-3|TRBD2|TRBV20-1|many
TGCAGTGCCCTAGCGGGAGAGAAGGGCCTAAGCACAGATACGCAGTATTTT
CSALAGEKGLSTDTQYF
>TRBJ2-4|NA|TRBV28|many
TGTGCCAGCAGTACAGTACAGGGTTGGAGAAACATTCAGTACTTC
CASSTVQGWRNIQYF
>TRBJ2-3|NA|TRBV27|many
TGTGCCAGCAGTTTGAAAGGCCCCCGGGCGGTAGATACGCAGTATTTT
CASSLKGPRAVDTQYF
>TRBJ2-1|NA|TRBV12-3/TRBV12-4|many
TGTGCCAGCAGTTGGTGGCAGGGGACCCCATCCTACAATGAGCAGTTCTTC
CASSWWQGTPSYNEQFF
>TRBJ2-5|TRBD2|TRBV28|NA
TGTGCCAGCAGTCGATCGGGACTAGCAGAAGAGACCCAGTACTTC
CASSRSGLAEETQYF
>TRBJ2-1|NA|TRBV7-6|many
TGTGCCAGCAGCCCGGGTGAGGCTGCTTCCTACAATGAGCAGTTCTTC
CASSPGEAASYNEQFF
>TRBJ1-4|NA|TRBV7-2|many
TGTGCCAGCAGCTTAGGGACTTGGGAAAAACTGTTTTTT
CASSLGTWEKLFF
>TRBJ2-7|TRBD2|TRBV28|many
TGTGCCAGCAGTTTATTGGGACTAACCTACGAGCAGTACTTC
CASSLLGLTYEQYF
>TRBJ1-5|NA|TRBV5-1|many
TGCGCCAGCAGCTTGGCGGGAAACGGCAATCAGCCCCAGCATTTT
CASSLAGNGNQPQHF
>TRBJ2-3|NA|TRBV7-9|many
TGTGCCAGCAGCTCAGGCCGGGCAGAACGAGGGGATACGCAGTATTTT
CASSSGRAERGDTQYF
>TRBJ2-2|TRBD2|TRBV5-1|many
TGCGCCAGCAGCTTGGAGGGCGGGAGCAACACCGGGGAGCTGTTTTTT
CASSLEGGSNTGELFF
>TRBJ1-1|NA|TRBV6-1|many
TGTGCCAGCAGTGGACTTCAGAACACTGAAGCTTTCTTT
CASSGLQNTEAFF
>TRBJ1-1|NA|TRBV29-1|many
TGCAGCGTAGTCCGGGGAGAGATTGAAGCTTTCTTT
CSVVRGEIEAFF
>TRBJ1-4|NA|TRBV20-1|few
TGCAGTGCTAGAGGCACGGAGAGTGAAAAACTGTTTTTT
CSARGTESEKLFF
>TRBJ1-5|NA|TRBV7-8|many
TGTGCCAGCAGCTTGGAACAGGGAATGGCCCAGCATTTT
CASSLEQGMAQHF
>TRBJ2-6|TRBD1|TRBV11-2|many
TGTGCCAGCAGCTTGGGGACAGGGGGGGGTAGCTCTGGGGCCAACGTCCTGACTTTC
CASSLGTGGGSSGANVLTF
>TRBJ2-1|TRBD1|TRBV20-1|many
TGCAGTGCTAGAGATACAGGGGGCATCAATGAGCAGTTCTTC
CSARDTGGINEQFF
>TRBJ2-4|NA|TRBV5-6|many
TGTGCCAGCAGCTTGGTAGGGCGTCGTTCCGCCAAAAACATTCAGTACTTC
CASSLVGRRSAKNIQYF
>TRBJ2-1|TRBD1|TRBV11-2|many
TGTGCCAGCAGCTTAGCACAGGGGGCGTACAATGAGCAGTTCTTC
CASSLAQGAYNEQFF
>TRBJ1-6|NA|TRBV12-3/TRBV12-4|many
TGTGCCAGCAGTCCAAGTAGGAGTTCACCCCTCCACTTT
CASSPSRSSPLHF
>TRBJ1-6|TRBD1|TRBV4-1|many
TGCGCCAGCAGCCAAGAGGGCTTGCAGGGGGCGTATTCTTCACCCCTCCACTTT
CASSQEGLQGAYSSPLHF
>TRBJ1-1|NA|TRBV6-5|many
TGTGCCAGCAGTTACGTCAAAAACACTGAAGCTTTCTTT
CASSYVKNTEAFF